This TCR beta chain was identified in a study of identical twins. Study results and caveats: Analyses of zero insertions could, in part, be confounded by invariant MAIT and iNKT cells. Beta out-of-frame sequences displayed a weaker excess of sharing between twins.

TCRdb reprocessed the 5' RACE reads with MiXCR, giving one entry per CDR3 protein. This table holds under 350,000 distinct CDR3 sequences, nearly 9.5% found once. As concerns this clonotype: No antigen is known for it.

The germline V gene has CDR1 LGHDT and CDR2 YNNKEL (reference sequence). The CDR3 covers 15 residues. With 4 bases removed from V and 6 bases from J, the gap between germline ends came to 17 bases. Healthy Caucasians provided all donations. The sample was also linked to a second study, of yellow fever vaccine responses in identical twins.

The sample taken for sequencing was CD8+ T cells sorted from blood. This receptor was taken from a woman between 18 and 30 years old in good health. The rearrangement uses TRBV3-1 and TRBJ2-3, with a tentative D call TRBD2 (6 bases). The chain's CDR3 is CASSPIPGRGDTQYF. CDR3 nucleotides: TGTGCCAGCAGCCCAATTCCGGGCCGGGGGGATACGCAGTATTTT.